The 27 T cell receptor beta chains listed next were all sequenced from one sample in a study of cytomegalovirus exposure and HLA in healthy donors. Sequencing used immunoSEQ multiplex PCR; TCRdb keeps in-frame clones, though not all of them. Of 300,000 to 400,000 clones listed, 70% to 90% are singletons. What was sequenced was PBMCs. These receptors all come from a man aged 25 to 40 in good health and CMV-seronegative.

The V gene is TRBV14, the J gene TRBJ1-1; D possibly corresponds to TRBD1 (5 bases). The germline V gene encodes CDR1 SGHDN and CDR2 FVKESK. Deletions cut 3 bases from V and 0 bases from J, with 5 bases between. The CDR3 covers 13 residues. CDR3 bases: TGTGCCAGCAGCCAGACAGTGAACACTGAAGCTTTCTTT. This gives the protein CASSQTVNTEAFF.

The CDR3 protein is CASSLTGFNEKLFF. DNA of the CDR3: TGTGCCAGCAGCTTGACAGGATTTAATGAAAAACTGTTTTTT. The chain joins TRBV7-2 to TRBJ1-4; D is possibly TRBD1 (6 bases). The germline V gene has CDR1 SGHTA and CDR2 FQGNSA. Trimming took 3 bases from V and 4 from J, leaving 9 bases between them. The CDR3 consists of 14 residues.

V is TRBV5-1 and J is TRBJ2-7; TRBD1 matches at 7 bases. The CDR3 runs to 13 residues. The ends lost 4 bases at V and 2 bases at J; junction bases unmatched: 3. Germline values: CDR1 SGHRS, CDR2 YFSETQ. The CDR3: CASSTGQTYEQYF. The DNA for the CDR3 is TGCGCCAGCAGCACGGGACAGACCTACGAGCAGTACTTC.

The chain is built from TRBV27 and TRBJ2-7; TRBD1 agrees at 8 bases. V lost 6 bases to trimming and J lost 3 bases; unmatched junction nucleotides: 13. The CDR3 is 16 amino acids. Germline V gives CDR1 MNHEY, CDR2 SMNVEV (reference sequence). In DNA, the CDR3 is TGTGCCAGCAGATGGCCCGGGACAGGAACCCACTACGAGCAGTACTTC. This sequence encodes CASRWPGTGTHYEQYF.

J is TRBJ1-2 and V is TRBV6-5; D not resolved. Trimming stripped 6 bases from V and 3 bases from J, with 17 bases between. Germline CDR1 and CDR2: MNHEY and SVGAGI. The CDR3 sequence is 15 residues long. The CDR3 sequence is CASRPRGRADYGYTF. CDR3 nucleotides: TGTGCCAGCAGACCGAGAGGGAGGGCAGACTATGGCTACACCTTC.

This chain uses TRBV6-4 with TRBJ1-1; D is possibly TRBD1 (5 bases). The CDR3 runs to 14 residues. Per the germline V gene, CDR1 is MRHNA and CDR2 is SNTAGT. V lost 4 bases and J 3 bases, leaving 12 bases between the germline ends. CDR3 sequence (DNA): TGTGCCAGCAGTGCCCCTGGGGGGGACACTGAAGCTTTCTTT. Translated: CASSAPGGDTEAFF.

J is TRBJ2-7 and V is TRBV30; 11 positions match TRBD1. The ends lost 4 bases at V and 4 bases at J; junction bases unmatched: 6. There are 14 residues in the CDR3. Germline CDR1 reads GTSNPN; CDR2 reads SVGIG (reference sequence). Here the CDR3 DNA reads TGTGCCTGGAACCCGGACAGGGGGCCATACGAGCAGTACTTC. It encodes CAWNPDRGPYEQYF. Drawing the rest from reference TRBV30 and TRBJ2-7, the complete variable domain is SQTIHQWPATLVQPVGSPLSLECTVEGTSNPNLYWYRQAAGRGLQLLFYSVGIGQISSEVPQNLSASRPQDRQFILSSKKLLLSDSGFYLCAWNPDRGPYEQYFGPGTRLTVT.

V and J are TRBV5-1 and TRBJ1-1; no clear D. V shed 4 bases and J shed 1 base, with 8 bases lying between them. The CDR3 runs 13 residues. Germline-derived CDR1 and CDR2 are SGHRS and YFSETQ. CDR3 DNA sequence: TGCGCCAGCAGCGACTTCCAGAACACTGAAGCTTTCTTT. Its protein product is CASSDFQNTEAFF.

The V gene is TRBV7-2, the J gene TRBJ2-3, with D perhaps TRBD2 (6 bases). The V end lost 4 bases, the J end lost 4 bases, and 15 bases lay between the germline ends. This CDR3 region has 15 residues. CDR1 and CDR2 from the germline V gene are SGHTA and FQGNSA. The CDR3 nucleotides are TGTGCCAGCAGCTGGCGTAGCGGCTCCCCAGATACGCAGTATTTT. This codes for CASSWRSGSPDTQYF.

This clone appeared once. The chain's CDR3 is CASSPRIELLRGEQFF. The CDR3 DNA reads TGTGCCAGCTCACCAAGGATAGAACTACTACGGGGTGAGCAGTTCTTC. This chain joins TRBV18 and TRBJ2-1; weak D call: TRBD2 (5 bases). With 2 bases removed from V and 9 bases from J, the gap between germline ends came to 20 bases. Germline-derived CDR1 and CDR2 are KGHSH and LQKENI. The CDR3 runs 16 residues.

This sequence joins TRBV18 and TRBJ2-7, with 8 bases that match TRBD2. CDR1 and CDR2 (germline): KGHSH, LQKENI. This CDR3 has 16 amino acids. The ends lost 3 bases at V and 2 bases at J; junction bases unmatched: 9. The CDR3 nucleotides read TGTGCCAGCTCACCCCTTCCGCGGGGGGTAGCCTACGAGCAGTACTTC. Protein product: CASSPLPRGVAYEQYF.

This chain joins TRBV5-1 and TRBJ1-1; D gene uncertain. This CDR3 region has 14 residues. Trimming removed 2 bases at V and 1 base at J, with 9 bases between. Germline V gene sequence: CDR1 SGHRS, CDR2 YFSETQ. This CDR3 reads CASSFGRENTEAFF. In nucleotides, the CDR3 is TGCGCCAGCAGCTTCGGCCGGGAGAACACTGAAGCTTTCTTT.

J is TRBJ1-5 and V is TRBV27; 11 bases map to TRBD1. Looked up from germline, CDR1 is MNHEY and CDR2 is SMNVEV (reference sequence). The CDR3 has 15 amino acids. Trimming at V came to 4 bases and at J to 9 bases, leaving 8 bases not matched to a gene. CDR3 region: CASSSGTGGRGPQHF. The CDR3 nucleotides are TGTGCCAGCAGTTCAGGGACAGGGGGGAGAGGGCCCCAGCATTTT.

The gene calls are TRBV7-9 and TRBJ2-3, with 10 bases that match TRBD2. This CDR3 is 14 amino acids long. Germline lookup yields CDR1 SEHNR and CDR2 FQNEAQ (reference sequence). Trimming at V came to 6 bases and at J to 2 bases, leaving 2 bases not matched to a gene. CDR3 sequence (DNA): TGTGCCAGCAGTCTAGCGGGGGTCACAGATACGCAGTATTTT. Encoded protein: CASSLAGVTDTQYF.

The chain recombines TRBV4-1 with TRBJ1-4; 7 positions agree with TRBD1. The CDR3 totals 17 residues. Germline V gene sequence: CDR1 MGHRA, CDR2 YSYEKL. Trimming removed 3 bases from V and 3 bases from J; junction bases left unmatched: 10. The CDR3: CASSQEGAGRSNEKLFF. The CDR3 DNA sequence: TGCGCCAGCAGCCAGGAGGGGGCTGGCAGGTCTAATGAAAAACTGTTTTTT.

This rearrangement joins TRBV6-5 to TRBJ2-3; D call uncertain. Germline loops: CDR1 MNHEY, CDR2 SVGAGI. Trimming pared 6 bases from V and 5 bases from J, leaving 12 bases between. The CDR3 totals 13 residues. In DNA, the CDR3 is TGTGCCAGCAGCCGAGGCGAAGTAGATACGCAGTATTTT. It encodes CASSRGEVDTQYF.

V usage is TRBV7-9 and J usage is TRBJ2-4; 10 bases are shared with TRBD2. This CDR3 is built from 13 residues. Trimming removed 6 bases from V and 12 bases from J; junction bases left unmatched: 8. Germline V gene data show CDR1 as SEHNR and CDR2 as FQNEAQ (reference sequence). The CDR3 DNA sequence: TGTGCCAGCAGGGCCAGCGGGGGGGCGAGTCAGTACTTC. This encodes CASRASGGASQYF. Drawing the rest from reference TRBV7-9 and TRBJ2-4, the complete variable domain is DTGVSQNPRHKITKRGQNVTFRCDPISEHNRLYWYRQTLGQGPEFLTYFQNEAQLEKSRLLSDRFSAERPKGSFSTLEIQRTEQGDSAMYLCASRASGGASQYFGAGTRLSVL.

This rearrangement joins TRBV19 to TRBJ1-3; D gene uncertain. The CDR3 spans 14 residues. Germline CDR1 reads LNHDA; CDR2 reads SQIVND (reference sequence). CDR3 coding DNA: TGTGCTACGGCCGCAGGCAGCTCTGGAAACACCATATATTTT. It translates to CATAAGSSGNTIYF. The full variable domain, with the rest looked up from reference TRBV19 and TRBJ1-3, is DGGITQSPKYLFRKEGQNVTLSCEQNLNHDAMYWYRQDPGQGLRLIYYSQIVNDFQKGDIAEGYSVSREKKESFPLTVTSAQKNPTAFYLCATAAGSSGNTIYFGEGSWLTVV.

This chain connects TRBV5-5 to TRBJ2-1, with 7 bases matching TRBD1. This CDR3 comprises 16 residues. The V gene's germline CDR1 is SGHKS and CDR2 YYEKEE (reference sequence). V was clipped by 0 bases and J by 1 base; unmatched bases: 4. The CDR3 nucleotides are TGTGCCAGCAGCTTGGGACAGGGTAGTTCCTACAATGAGCAGTTCTTC. Translation gives CASSLGQGSSYNEQFF.

On this clone: Other DNA sequences within the sample encode an identical CDR3. V usage is TRBV18 and J usage is TRBJ1-6; D perhaps matches TRBD1 (6 bases). V was pared by 3 bases and J by 10 bases, with 10 bases between. Germline CDR1 KGHSH, CDR2 LQKENI. The CDR3 has 13 amino acids. This CDR3 reads CASSPDRDSPLHF. The CDR3 coding sequence is TGTGCCAGCTCACCGGACAGAGACTCACCCCTCCACTTT.

The chain links TRBV4-1 to TRBJ2-5, with a weak D call TRBD1 (6 bases). V was clipped by 3 bases and J by 4 bases, with 15 bases between them. This CDR3 region has 15 residues. Per germline, CDR1 MGHRA and CDR2 YSYEKL. The CDR3 here is CASSQPTGRGETQYF. The DNA for the CDR3 is TGCGCCAGCAGCCAGCCGACAGGCCGTGGAGAGACCCAGTACTTC.

The chain recombines TRBV7-2 with TRBJ2-5, with 11 bases identical to TRBD2. CDR3 size: 16 residues. With V trimmed by 1 base and J by 2 bases, 3 bases remained unmatched. Germline V gives CDR1 SGHTA, CDR2 FQGNSA. The CDR3 is CASSLDSSGGQETQYF. The CDR3 DNA reads as TGTGCCAGCAGCTTAGATTCTAGCGGGGGGCAAGAGACCCAGTACTTC.

The chain links TRBV7-9 to TRBJ1-1; D unresolved. Germline V gene lookup returns CDR1 SEHNR and CDR2 FQNEAQ (reference sequence). CDR3 length: 15 residues. The V and J ends lost 6 bases and 0 bases respectively, with 14 bases between them. The CDR3 loop reads CASRIESGMNTEAFF. CDR3 sequence (DNA): TGTGCCAGCAGGATAGAGAGCGGGATGAACACTGAAGCTTTCTTT.

In DNA form, the CDR3 reads TGCGCCAGCAGCTTGGCCCGGGACAGGGTCTCGAATGAGCAGTTCTTC. As protein: CASSLARDRVSNEQFF. The V call is TRBV5-1, the J call TRBJ2-1; 9 bases align to TRBD1. The CDR3 length is 16 residues. The V gene end was trimmed by 0 bases and the J gene end by 7 bases; junction bases not matched to a gene: 8. The germline V gene encodes CDR1 SGHRS and CDR2 YFSETQ.

This chain links TRBV5-1 with TRBJ1-1; 7 bases line up with TRBD1. Germline V gene lookup returns CDR1 SGHRS and CDR2 YFSETQ. This CDR3 is built from 16 residues. Germline trimming cut 2 bases from V and 0 bases from J; bases unmatched to any gene: 7. CDR3 DNA sequence: TGCGCCAGCAGCTTAGAAAACAGGGGTTTGAACACTGAAGCTTTCTTT. Its translation is CASSLENRGLNTEAFF.

The J gene is TRBJ2-7, the V gene TRBV7-2; tentatively, D is TRBD1 (6 bases). The CDR3 is made up of 14 amino acids. V shed 3 bases and J shed 3 bases, with 12 bases lying between them. The V gene's germline CDR1 is SGHTA and CDR2 FQGNSA. In DNA form, the CDR3 reads TGTGCCAGCAGCTTGGGGGACAACTACTACGAGCAGTACTTC. Translation gives CASSLGDNYYEQYF.

The chain couples TRBV11-2 to TRBJ2-3, with 8 bases aligning to TRBD2. V was pared by 6 bases and J by 2 bases, with 10 bases of the junction left unmatched. The germline CDR1 and CDR2 sequences are SGHAT and FQNNGV. CDR3 length: 16 amino acids. The CDR3 here is CASSPPAGANTDTQYF. The CDR3, as DNA: TGTGCCAGCAGTCCCCCAGCGGGGGCCAACACAGATACGCAGTATTTT.